This TCR beta chain stems from a study of blood T cell repertoires in COVID-19. Trimming at V came to 6 bases and at J to 5 bases, leaving 5 bases not matched to a gene. The CDR3 spans 13 residues. Germline CDR1 and CDR2: MNHEY and SVGAGI. Those enrolled, adults aged roughly 18 to 89 years, came from some 23 US areas. Clinical history reported by participants formed the basis on which cohorts were assigned. Donors in Cohort 3 counted as recovered after two negative PCRs, clearance, or symptom resolution. Original handling: Reference gene primer amplification yielded estimated nucleated cell counts. Only in-frame clones appear in the TCRdb table, and some are missing; sequencing was by immunoSEQ multiplex PCR. D and trimming come from the DNA, and the V and J calls and clone size come from that table. This sample has some 150,000 clones; roughly 88% occur once, and the top ten carry about 4.1%.

This receptor was taken from a man aged 45-60 years who had recovered from COVID-19. This chain connects TRBV6-5 to TRBJ2-7; 9 bases line up with TRBD1. Material for sequencing was PBMCs or T cells enriched from blood (not recorded which). The CDR3 DNA reads TGTGCCAGCAGCTTGACAGGGGGGGACGAGCAGTACTTC. Translation: CASSLTGGDEQYF.